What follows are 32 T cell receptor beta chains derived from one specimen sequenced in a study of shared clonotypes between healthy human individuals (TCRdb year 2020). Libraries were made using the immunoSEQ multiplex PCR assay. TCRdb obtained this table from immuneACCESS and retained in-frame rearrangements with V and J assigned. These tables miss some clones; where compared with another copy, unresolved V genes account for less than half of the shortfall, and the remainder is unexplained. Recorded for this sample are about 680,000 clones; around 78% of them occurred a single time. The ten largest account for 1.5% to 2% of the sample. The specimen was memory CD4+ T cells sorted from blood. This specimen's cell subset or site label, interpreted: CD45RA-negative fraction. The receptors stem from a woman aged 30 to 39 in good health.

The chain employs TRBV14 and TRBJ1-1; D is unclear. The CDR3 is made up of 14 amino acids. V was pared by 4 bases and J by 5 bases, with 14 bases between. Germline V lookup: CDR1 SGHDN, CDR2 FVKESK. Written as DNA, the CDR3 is TGTGCCAGCAGCCGCCAAACGGCCAGTACTGAAGCTTTCTTT. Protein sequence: CASSRQTASTEAFF.

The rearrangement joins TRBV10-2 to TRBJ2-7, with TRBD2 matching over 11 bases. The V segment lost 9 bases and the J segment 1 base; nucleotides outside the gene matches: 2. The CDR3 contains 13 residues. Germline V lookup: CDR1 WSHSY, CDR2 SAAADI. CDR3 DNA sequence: TGCGCCAGTCGACTAGCGGGATCCTACGAGCAGTACTTC. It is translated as CASRLAGSYEQYF.

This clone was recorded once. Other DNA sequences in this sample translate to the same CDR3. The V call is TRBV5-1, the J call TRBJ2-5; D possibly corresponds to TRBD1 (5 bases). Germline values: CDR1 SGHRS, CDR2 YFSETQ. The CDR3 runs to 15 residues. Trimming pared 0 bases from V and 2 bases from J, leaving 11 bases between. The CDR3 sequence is CASSLVAGMQETQYF. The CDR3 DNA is TGCGCCAGCAGCTTGGTGGCAGGGATGCAAGAGACCCAGTACTTC.

CDR3 sequence (DNA): TGTGCCAGCAGCACTCGACTAGCGGGAGCGTACGAGCAGTACTTC. Amino acid sequence: CASSTRLAGAYEQYF. This chain uses TRBV7-2 with TRBJ2-7, with 12 bases that match TRBD2. Germline V gives CDR1 SGHTA, CDR2 FQGNSA. CDR3 size: 15 residues. The V segment lost 5 bases and the J segment 4 bases; nucleotides outside the gene matches: 6.

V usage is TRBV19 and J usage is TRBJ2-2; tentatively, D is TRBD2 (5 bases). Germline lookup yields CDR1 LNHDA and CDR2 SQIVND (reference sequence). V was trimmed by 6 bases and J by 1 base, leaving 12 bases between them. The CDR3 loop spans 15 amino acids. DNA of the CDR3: TGTGCCAGTAGACAAGGGAGCGGGAACACCGGGGAGCTGTTTTTT. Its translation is CASRQGSGNTGELFF.

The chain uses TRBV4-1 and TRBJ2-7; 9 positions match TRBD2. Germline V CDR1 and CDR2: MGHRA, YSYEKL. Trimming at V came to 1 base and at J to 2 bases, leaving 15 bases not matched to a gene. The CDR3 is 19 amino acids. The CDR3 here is CASSQGRAKQREATYEQYF. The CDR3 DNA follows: TGCGCCAGCAGCCAAGGGAGGGCAAAGCAGCGGGAGGCCACCTACGAGCAGTACTTC.

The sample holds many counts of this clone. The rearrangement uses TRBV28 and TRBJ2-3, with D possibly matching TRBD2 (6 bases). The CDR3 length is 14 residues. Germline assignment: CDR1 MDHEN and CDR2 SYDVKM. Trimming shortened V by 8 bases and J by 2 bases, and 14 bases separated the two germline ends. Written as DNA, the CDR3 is TGTGCCAGCCGAGTCGGGGGTCACACAGATACGCAGTATTTT. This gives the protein CASRVGGHTDTQYF.

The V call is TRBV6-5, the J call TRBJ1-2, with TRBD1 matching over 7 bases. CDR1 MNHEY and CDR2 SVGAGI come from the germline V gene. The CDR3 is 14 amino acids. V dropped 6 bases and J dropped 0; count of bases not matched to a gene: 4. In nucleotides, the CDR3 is TGTGCCAGCAGGCCGGGACAGACTAACTATGGCTACACCTTC. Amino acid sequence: CASRPGQTNYGYTF.

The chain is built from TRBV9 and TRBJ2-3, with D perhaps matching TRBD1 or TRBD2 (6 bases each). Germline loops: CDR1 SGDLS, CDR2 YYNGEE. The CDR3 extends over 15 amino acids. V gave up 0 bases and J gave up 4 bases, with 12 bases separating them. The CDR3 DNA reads TGTGCCAGCAGCGTAGCCGCAAGGGGGGCAGATACGCAGTATTTT. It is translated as CASSVAARGADTQYF.

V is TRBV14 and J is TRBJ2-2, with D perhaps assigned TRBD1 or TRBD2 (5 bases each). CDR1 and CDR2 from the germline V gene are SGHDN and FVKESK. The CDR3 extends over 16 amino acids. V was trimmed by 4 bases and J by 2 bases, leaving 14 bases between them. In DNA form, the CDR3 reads TGTGCCAGCAGCCCCGGCCGGGGCTTTAACACCGGGGAGCTGTTTTTT. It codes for CASSPGRGFNTGELFF.

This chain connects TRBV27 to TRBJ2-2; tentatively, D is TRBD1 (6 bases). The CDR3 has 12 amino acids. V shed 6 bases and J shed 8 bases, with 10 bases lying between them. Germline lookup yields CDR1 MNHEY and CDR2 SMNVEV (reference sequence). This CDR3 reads CASSQGQGELFF. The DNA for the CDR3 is TGTGCCAGCAGCCAGGGGCAGGGGGAGCTGTTTTTT.

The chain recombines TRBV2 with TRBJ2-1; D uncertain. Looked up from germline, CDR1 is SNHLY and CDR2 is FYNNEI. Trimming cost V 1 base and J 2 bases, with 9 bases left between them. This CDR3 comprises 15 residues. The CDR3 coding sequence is TGTGCCAGCAGTGAAGACACGGCCCCCTACAATGAGCAGTTCTTC. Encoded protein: CASSEDTAPYNEQFF.

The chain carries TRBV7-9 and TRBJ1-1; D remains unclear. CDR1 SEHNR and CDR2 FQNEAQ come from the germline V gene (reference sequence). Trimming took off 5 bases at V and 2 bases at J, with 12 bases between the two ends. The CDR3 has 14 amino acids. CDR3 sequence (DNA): TGTGCCAGCAGCCCGACCCTGGAAAACACTGAAGCTTTCTTT. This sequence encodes CASSPTLENTEAFF.

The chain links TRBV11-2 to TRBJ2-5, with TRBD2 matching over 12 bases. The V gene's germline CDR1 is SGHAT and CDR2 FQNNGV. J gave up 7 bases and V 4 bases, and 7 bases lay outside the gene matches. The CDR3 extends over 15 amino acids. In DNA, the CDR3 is TGTGCCAGCAGCTCAACCAGACTAGCGGGGGCGACCCAGTACTTC. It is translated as CASSSTRLAGATQYF.

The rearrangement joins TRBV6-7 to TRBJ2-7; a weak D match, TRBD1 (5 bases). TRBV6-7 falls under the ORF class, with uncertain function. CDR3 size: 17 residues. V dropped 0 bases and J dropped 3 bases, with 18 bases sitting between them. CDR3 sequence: CASSYSIGVAQGYEQYF. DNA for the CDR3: TGTGCCAGCAGTTACTCGATAGGAGTCGCCCAGGGCTACGAGCAGTACTTC.

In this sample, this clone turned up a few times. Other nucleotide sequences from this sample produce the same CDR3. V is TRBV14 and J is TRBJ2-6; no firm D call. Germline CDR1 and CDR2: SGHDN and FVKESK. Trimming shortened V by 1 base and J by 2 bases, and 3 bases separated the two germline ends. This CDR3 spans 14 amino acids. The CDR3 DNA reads TGTGCCAGCAGCCAAGTCGCTGGGGCCAACGTCCTGACTTTC. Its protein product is CASSQVAGANVLTF.

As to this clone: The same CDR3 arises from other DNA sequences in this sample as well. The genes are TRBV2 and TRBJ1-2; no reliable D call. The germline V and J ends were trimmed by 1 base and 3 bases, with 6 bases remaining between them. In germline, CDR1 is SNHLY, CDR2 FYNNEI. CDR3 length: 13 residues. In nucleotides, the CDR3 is TGTGCCAGCAGTGAAGGGGGATACTATGGCTACACCTTC. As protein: CASSEGGYYGYTF.

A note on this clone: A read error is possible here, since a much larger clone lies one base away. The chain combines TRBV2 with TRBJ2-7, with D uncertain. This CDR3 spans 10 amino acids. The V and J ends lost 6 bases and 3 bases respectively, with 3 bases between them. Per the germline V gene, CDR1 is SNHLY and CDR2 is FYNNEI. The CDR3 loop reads CASRSYEQYF. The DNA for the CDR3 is TGTGCCAGCAGAAGCTACGAGCAGTACTTC.

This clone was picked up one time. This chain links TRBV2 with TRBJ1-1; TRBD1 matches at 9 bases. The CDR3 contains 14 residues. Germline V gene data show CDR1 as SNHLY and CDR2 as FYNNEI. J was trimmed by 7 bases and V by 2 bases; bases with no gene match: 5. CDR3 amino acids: CASSERQGVIEAFF. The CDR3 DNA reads TGTGCCAGCAGTGAACGACAGGGGGTCATTGAAGCTTTCTTT.

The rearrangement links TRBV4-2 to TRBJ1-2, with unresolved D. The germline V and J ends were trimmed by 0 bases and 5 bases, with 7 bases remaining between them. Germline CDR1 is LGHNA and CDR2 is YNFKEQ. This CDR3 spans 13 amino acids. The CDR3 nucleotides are TGTGCCAGCAGCCAAGATTCTGAATATGGCTACACCTTC. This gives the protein CASSQDSEYGYTF.

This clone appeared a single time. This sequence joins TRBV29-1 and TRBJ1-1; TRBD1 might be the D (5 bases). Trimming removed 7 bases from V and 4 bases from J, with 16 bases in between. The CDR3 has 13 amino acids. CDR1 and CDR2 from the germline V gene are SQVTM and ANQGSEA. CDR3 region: CSASRGEVTEAFF. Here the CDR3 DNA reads TGCAGCGCGTCCCGGGGGGAGGTCACTGAAGCTTTCTTT.

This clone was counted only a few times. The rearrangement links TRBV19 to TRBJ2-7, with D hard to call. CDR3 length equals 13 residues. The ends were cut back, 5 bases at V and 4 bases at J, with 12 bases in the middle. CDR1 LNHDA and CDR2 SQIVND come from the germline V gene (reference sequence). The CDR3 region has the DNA TGTGCCAGTAGTGGGATCCCGTCGTACGAGCAGTACTTC. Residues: CASSGIPSYEQYF.

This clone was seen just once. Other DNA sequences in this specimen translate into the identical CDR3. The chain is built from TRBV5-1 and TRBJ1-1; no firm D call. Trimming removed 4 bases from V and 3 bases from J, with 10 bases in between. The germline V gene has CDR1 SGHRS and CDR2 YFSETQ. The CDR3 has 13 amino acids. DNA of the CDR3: TGCGCCAGCAGCCTAAACGAGGACACTGAAGCTTTCTTT. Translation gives CASSLNEDTEAFF.

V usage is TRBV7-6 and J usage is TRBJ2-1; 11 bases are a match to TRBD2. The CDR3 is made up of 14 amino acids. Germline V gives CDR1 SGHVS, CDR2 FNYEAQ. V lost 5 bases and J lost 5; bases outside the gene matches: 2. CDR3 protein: CASSRGLADNEQFF. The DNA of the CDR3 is TGTGCCAGCAGCCGGGGACTAGCGGACAATGAGCAGTTCTTC.

CDR3 amino acids: CASSSAGTGVLMNTEAFF. The CDR3 DNA follows: TGTGCCAGCAGCTCAGCCGGGACAGGGGTACTCATGAACACTGAAGCTTTCTTT. This rearrangement joins TRBV7-2 to TRBJ1-1; 10 bases agree with TRBD1. Germline V gives CDR1 SGHTA, CDR2 FQGNSA. J lost 0 bases, V lost 4 bases, and 11 bases had no gene match. The CDR3 is made up of 18 amino acids.

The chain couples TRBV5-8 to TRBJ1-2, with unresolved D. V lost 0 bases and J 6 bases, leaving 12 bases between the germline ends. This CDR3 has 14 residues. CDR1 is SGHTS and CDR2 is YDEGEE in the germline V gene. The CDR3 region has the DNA TGTGCCAGCAGCTTGGTCACGGGAGTAAATGGCTACACCTTC. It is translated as CASSLVTGVNGYTF.

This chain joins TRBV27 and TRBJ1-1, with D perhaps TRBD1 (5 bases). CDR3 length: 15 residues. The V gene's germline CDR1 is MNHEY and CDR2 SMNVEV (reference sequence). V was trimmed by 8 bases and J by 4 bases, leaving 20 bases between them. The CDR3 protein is CASRVGGAAGTEAFF. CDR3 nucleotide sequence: TGTGCCAGCCGAGTGGGAGGGGCTGCGGGCACTGAAGCTTTCTTT.

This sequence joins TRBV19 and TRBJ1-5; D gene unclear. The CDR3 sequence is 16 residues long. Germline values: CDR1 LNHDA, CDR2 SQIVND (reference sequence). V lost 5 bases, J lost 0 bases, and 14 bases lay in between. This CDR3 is CASSPQYPDSNQPQHF. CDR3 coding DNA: TGTGCCAGTAGTCCCCAATACCCGGATAGCAATCAGCCCCAGCATTTT.

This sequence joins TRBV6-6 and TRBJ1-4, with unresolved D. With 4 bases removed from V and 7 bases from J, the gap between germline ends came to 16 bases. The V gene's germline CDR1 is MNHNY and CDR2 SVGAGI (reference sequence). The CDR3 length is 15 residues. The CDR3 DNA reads TGTGCCAGCAGTTTCGAAATCCCCAGAACTGAAAAACTGTTTTTT. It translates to CASSFEIPRTEKLFF.

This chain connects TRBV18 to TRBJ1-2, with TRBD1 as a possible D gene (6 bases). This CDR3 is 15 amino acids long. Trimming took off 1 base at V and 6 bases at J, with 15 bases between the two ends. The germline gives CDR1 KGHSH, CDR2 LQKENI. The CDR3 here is CASSPRPGAGDGYTF. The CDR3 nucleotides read TGTGCCAGCTCACCACGGCCGGGGGCGGGAGATGGCTACACCTTC.

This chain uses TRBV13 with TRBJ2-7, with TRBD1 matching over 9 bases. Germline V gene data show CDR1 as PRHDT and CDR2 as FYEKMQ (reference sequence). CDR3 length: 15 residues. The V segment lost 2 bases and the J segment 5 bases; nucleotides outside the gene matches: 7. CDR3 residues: CASSLLGQGVHEQYF. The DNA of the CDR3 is TGTGCCAGCAGCTTACTGGGACAGGGCGTCCACGAGCAGTACTTC.

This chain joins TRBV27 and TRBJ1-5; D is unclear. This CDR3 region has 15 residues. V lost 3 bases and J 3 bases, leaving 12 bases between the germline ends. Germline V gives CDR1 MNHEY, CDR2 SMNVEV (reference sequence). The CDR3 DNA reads TGTGCCAGCAGTTTTGGAAACAGTCCCAATCAGCCCCAGCATTTT. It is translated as CASSFGNSPNQPQHF.